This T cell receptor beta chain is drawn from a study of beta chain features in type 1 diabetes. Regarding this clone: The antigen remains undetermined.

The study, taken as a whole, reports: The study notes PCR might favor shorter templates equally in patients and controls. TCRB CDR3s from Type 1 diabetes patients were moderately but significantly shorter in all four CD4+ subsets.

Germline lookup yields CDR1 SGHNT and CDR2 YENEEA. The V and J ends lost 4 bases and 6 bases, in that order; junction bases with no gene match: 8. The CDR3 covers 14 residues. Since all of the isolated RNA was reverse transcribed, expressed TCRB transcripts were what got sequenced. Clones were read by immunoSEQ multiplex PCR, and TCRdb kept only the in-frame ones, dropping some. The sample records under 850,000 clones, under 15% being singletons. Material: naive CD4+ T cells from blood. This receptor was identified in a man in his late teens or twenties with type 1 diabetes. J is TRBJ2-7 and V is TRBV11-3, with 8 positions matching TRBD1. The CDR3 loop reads CASSSQGATAEQYF. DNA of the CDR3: TGTGCCAGCAGCTCCCAGGGGGCTACCGCCGAGCAGTACTTC.